Listed below are T cell receptor beta chains from one sample, sequenced in a study of identical twins. Each CDR3 protein gets one entry after TCRdb re-called the 5' RACE reads with MiXCR. The sample comprises roughly 630,000 distinct CDR3 sequences, about 7.1% of which are singletons, and 1.6% rests with the top ten. The same sample was also studied in work on yellow fever vaccine responses in identical twins.

Material: PBMCs. Source of these receptors: a woman aged 18-30 years in good health. Each CDR3 is given with its conserved first and last residue. D genes are given only for firm matches. The size entry is marked missing in some rows and otherwise reads once, few, many or a size class.

clone size: .; V gene: TRBV7-3; J gene: TRBJ2-3; D gene: TRBD2; CDR3 protein: CASSLNSGSTDTQYF; CDR3 DNA: TGTGCCAGCAGCTTAAATAGCGGGTCCACAGATACGCAGTATTTT
clone size: .; V gene: TRBV6-1; J gene: TRBJ2-6; D gene: TRBD1; CDR3 protein: CASSATGGFSGANVLTF; CDR3 DNA: TGTGCCAGCAGCGCGACAGGGGGTTTCTCTGGGGCCAACGTCCTGACTTTC
clone size: many; V gene: TRBV29-1; J gene: TRBJ2-3; D gene: .; CDR3 protein: CSVDPSGTDTQYF; CDR3 DNA: TGCAGCGTTGACCCCAGCGGCACAGATACGCAGTATTTT
clone size: .; V gene: TRBV5-1; J gene: TRBJ2-1; D gene: TRBD2; CDR3 protein: CASKFAATSAYNEQFF; CDR3 DNA: TGCGCCAGCAAGTTCGCCGCGACTAGCGCCTACAATGAGCAGTTCTTC
clone size: few; V gene: TRBV9; J gene: TRBJ2-5; D gene: TRBD2; CDR3 protein: CASSVGPRLAGIQETQYF; CDR3 DNA: TGTGCCAGCAGCGTAGGACCACGACTAGCGGGGATACAAGAGACCCAGTACTTC
clone size: few; V gene: TRBV4-1; J gene: TRBJ2-1; D gene: .; CDR3 protein: CASSQVLVLHNEQFF; CDR3 DNA: TGCGCCAGCAGCCAGGTACTAGTTCTACACAATGAGCAGTTCTTC
clone size: many; V gene: TRBV6-1; J gene: TRBJ2-1; D gene: .; CDR3 protein: CASSPRSPRGAGDEQFF; CDR3 DNA: TGTGCCAGCAGTCCAAGATCCCCACGGGGGGCAGGCGATGAGCAGTTCTTC
clone size: .; V gene: TRBV6-1; J gene: TRBJ1-5; D gene: TRBD1; CDR3 protein: CASSAGTGINQPQHF; CDR3 DNA: TGTGCCAGCAGTGCCGGGACAGGGATCAATCAGCCCCAGCATTTT
clone size: many; V gene: TRBV5-6; J gene: TRBJ2-3; D gene: TRBD2; CDR3 protein: CASRSYSGGRTDTQYF; CDR3 DNA: TGTGCCAGCAGATCTTATAGCGGGGGGCGCACAGATACGCAGTATTTT
clone size: few; V gene: TRBV20-1; J gene: TRBJ2-3; D gene: .; CDR3 protein: CSARDPTDTQYF; CDR3 DNA: TGCAGTGCCCGGGACCCAACAGATACGCAGTATTTT
clone size: many; V gene: TRBV2; J gene: TRBJ2-1; D gene: .; CDR3 protein: CAGGSSAYNEQFF; CDR3 DNA: TGTGCAGGCGGTAGTAGCGCCTACAATGAGCAGTTCTTC